The source of this T cell receptor beta chain is a study of T-cell memory formation after mild COVID-19. TCRdb re-called the 5' RACE reads with MiXCR, one entry per CDR3 protein. The table lists 450,000 or so distinct CDR3 sequences, about 20% of them singletons. Study findings and constraints: CD4+ contracting clones were found mainly in CM and EM, and CD8+ ones in EMRA. Some clones that responded turned up in pre-infection memory, which suggests that cross-reactive memory joined in.

The sample holds one count of this clonotype. Antigen specificity is unknown. CDR1 and CDR2 (germline): MNHEY, SVGAGI. The trim removed 4 bases at V and 3 bases at J, leaving 9 bases unmatched. The CDR3 loop spans 17 amino acids. This clonotype originated in an adult woman who had mild COVID-19 (a few samples of this study predate the infection). Cell type and time point are not known. The sample consisted of PBMCs or a T cell subset sorted from them (not recorded which). J is TRBJ2-3 and V is TRBV6-5; 11 bases match TRBD2. The CDR3 DNA follows: TGTGCCAGCAGTTCGAGAACTAGCGGGAGACAGACAGATACGCAGTATTTT. Amino acids: CASSSRTSGRQTDTQYF.